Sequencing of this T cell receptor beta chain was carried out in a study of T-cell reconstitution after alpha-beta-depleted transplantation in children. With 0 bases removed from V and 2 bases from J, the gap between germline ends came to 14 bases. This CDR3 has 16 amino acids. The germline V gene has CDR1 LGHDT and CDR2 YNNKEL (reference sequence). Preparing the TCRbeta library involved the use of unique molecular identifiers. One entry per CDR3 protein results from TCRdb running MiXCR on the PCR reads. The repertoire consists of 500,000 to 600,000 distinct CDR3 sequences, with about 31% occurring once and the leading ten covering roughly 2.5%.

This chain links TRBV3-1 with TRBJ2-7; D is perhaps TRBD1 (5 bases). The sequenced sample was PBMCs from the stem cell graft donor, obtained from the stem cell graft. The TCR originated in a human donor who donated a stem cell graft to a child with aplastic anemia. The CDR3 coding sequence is TGTGCCAGCAGCCAAGATCTATTCGACAGCCCCTACGAGCAGTACGTC. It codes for CASSQDLFDSPYEQYV.